The 23 T cell receptor beta chains below all came from one sample that was sequenced in a study of T cell changes during pregnancy in multiple sclerosis. Assay: immunoSEQ multiplex PCR; the TCRdb copy retains only in-frame clones and omits some. The data contain about 110,000 clones, about 89% of them seen just once; the ten biggest clones take up 1.6%. This specimen consisted of peripheral blood, obtained before pregnancy. These receptors were collected from a female donor with multiple sclerosis, enrolled in a pregnancy study.

The chain is built from TRBV15 and TRBJ2-3, with a weak D call TRBD2 (6 bases). Per the germline V gene, CDR1 is LNHNV and CDR2 is YYDKDF (reference sequence). Between the trimmed V and J ends, which lost 1 base and 1 base, there was a span of 18 bases. CDR3 length: 18 residues. The CDR3 sequence is CATSRAGLASGGTDTQYF. The CDR3 DNA is TGTGCCACCAGCAGAGCCGGCCTAGCGTCGGGGGGCACAGATACGCAGTATTTT.

Concerning this clone: The junction and the germline gene differ at one end; a read error may be behind it. This sequence joins TRBV5-6 and TRBJ2-5; possibly TRBD2 for D (6 bases). The CDR3 contains 13 residues. CDR1 SGHDT and CDR2 YYEEEE come from the germline V gene. CDR3: CAGSLRGIETQYF. The CDR3, as DNA: TGTGCCGGCAGCTTGCGGGGAATTGAGACCCAGTACTTC.

This clone was found once. The rearrangement links TRBV5-1 to TRBJ2-1; D ambiguous. The V end lost 0 bases, the J end lost 9 bases, and 16 bases lay between the germline ends. Germline loops: CDR1 SGHRS, CDR2 YFSETQ. The CDR3 runs 15 residues. CDR3 in amino acids: CASSLVSLGSGEQFF. For the CDR3, the DNA is TGCGCCAGCAGCTTGGTATCTCTGGGCTCTGGTGAGCAGTTCTTC. Looking up the rest from reference TRBV5-1 and TRBJ2-1 gives the full variable domain: KAGVTQTPRYLIKTRGQQVTLSCSPISGHRSVSWYQQTPGQGLQFLFEYFSETQRNKGNFPGRFSGRQFSNSRSEMNVSTLELGDSALYLCASSLVSLGSGEQFFGPGTRLTVL.

The count of this clone is one. The chain joins TRBV5-1 to TRBJ2-3, with 8 positions matching TRBD1. J gave up 4 bases and V 2 bases, and 6 bases lay outside the gene matches. In germline, CDR1 is SGHRS, CDR2 YFSETQ. CDR3 length: 15 residues. CDR3 coding DNA: TGCGCCAGCAGCTTCCCGGACAGGGCCGCAGATACGCAGTATTTT. Its translation: CASSFPDRAADTQYF.

V is TRBV7-2 and J is TRBJ1-1; no clear D gene. V was cut by 2 bases and J by 3 bases, with 7 bases left in between. The germline V gene has CDR1 SGHTA and CDR2 FQGNSA. This CDR3 has 13 residues. CDR3 sequence: CASSLYRDTEAFF. CDR3 DNA: TGTGCCAGCAGCTTATACAGAGACACTGAAGCTTTCTTT.

The genes are TRBV5-4 and TRBJ1-6; 8 bases are a match to TRBD1. The germline V gene has CDR1 SGHNT and CDR2 YYREEE (reference sequence). This CDR3 is 15 amino acids long. V lost 0 bases and J lost 10; bases outside the gene matches: 6. CDR3 coding DNA: TGTGCCAGCAGCTTGGTACAGGGGGATAGCTCACCCCTCCACTTT. Residues: CASSLVQGDSSPLHF.

The CDR3 loop reads CASSGSGSSYNEQFF. The CDR3 DNA sequence: TGTGCCAGCAGCGGTAGCGGGAGCTCCTACAATGAGCAGTTCTTC. The rearrangement joins TRBV9 to TRBJ2-1, with 9 bases fitting TRBD2. Germline CDR1 and CDR2: SGDLS and YYNGEE. Losses at the gene ends were 3 bases for V and 0 bases for J; bases not matched to a gene: 1. CDR3 length: 15 amino acids.

The chain couples TRBV2 to TRBJ2-7; no reliable D call. V lost 10 bases and J lost 0, with 13 bases in between. This CDR3 is built from 13 residues. Germline assignment: CDR1 SNHLY and CDR2 FYNNEI. The CDR3 here is CATHAPPSYEQYF. DNA for the CDR3: TGTGCCACCCACGCGCCACCCTCCTACGAGCAGTACTTC.

This rearrangement joins TRBV5-6 to TRBJ2-1, with 10 bases fitting TRBD2. V was clipped by 0 bases and J by 2 bases; unmatched bases: 5. Germline values: CDR1 SGHDT, CDR2 YYEEEE. This CDR3 has 17 amino acids. CDR3 nucleotide sequence: TGTGCCAGCAGCTTGGGCCCCCTAGCGGGGGCCTACAATGAGCAGTTCTTC. Translating gives CASSLGPLAGAYNEQFF.

The gene calls are TRBV7-9 and TRBJ2-1; 8 bases are shared with TRBD1. This CDR3 has 14 amino acids. V lost 4 bases, J lost 5 bases, and 4 bases stayed unmatched. Germline V gives CDR1 SEHNR, CDR2 FQNEAQ (reference sequence). This CDR3 reads CASSSNRGDNEQFF. CDR3 sequence (DNA): TGTGCCAGCAGCTCCAACAGGGGGGACAATGAGCAGTTCTTC.

This chain joins TRBV19 and TRBJ2-6, with D perhaps matching TRBD2 (5 bases). This CDR3 has 14 amino acids. Trimming stripped 7 bases from V and 4 bases from J, with 11 bases between. Germline CDR1 and CDR2: LNHDA and SQIVND (reference sequence). CDR3 loop: CASKRSGGANVLTF. CDR3 DNA sequence: TGTGCCAGTAAGAGGTCGGGAGGGGCCAACGTCCTGACTTTC. Drawing the rest from reference TRBV19 and TRBJ2-6, the complete variable domain is DGGITQSPKYLFRKEGQNVTLSCEQNLNHDAMYWYRQDPGQGLRLIYYSQIVNDFQKGDIAEGYSVSREKKESFPLTVTSAQKNPTAFYLCASKRSGGANVLTFGAGSRLTVL.

The chain has TRBV7-6 and TRBJ1-1, with 7 bases fitting TRBD1. The germline V gene encodes CDR1 SGHVS and CDR2 FNYEAQ. The CDR3 spans 14 residues. J gave up 0 bases and V 5 bases, and 3 bases lay outside the gene matches. CDR3 sequence (DNA): TGTGCCAGCAGCCTGGGACAGATGAACACTGAAGCTTTCTTT. It yields the protein CASSLGQMNTEAFF. Together with reference TRBV7-6 and TRBJ1-1, the CDR3 gives the full variable domain: GAGVSQSPRYKVTKRGQDVALRCDPISGHVSLYWYRQALGQGPEFLTYFNYEAQQDKSGLPNDRFSAERPEGSISTLTIQRTEQRDSAMYRCASSLGQMNTEAFFGQGTRLTVV.

A single count supports this clone. The V call is TRBV7-7, the J call TRBJ2-2; D perhaps matches TRBD1 (6 bases). Germline CDR1 SSHAT, CDR2 FNYEAQ (reference sequence). The CDR3 consists of 14 residues. The V end was cut by 6 bases, the J end by 4 bases, with 12 bases between. The CDR3 coding sequence is TGTGCCAGCAGTACACAGGGAAGCACCGGGGAGCTGTTTTTT. Translation gives CASSTQGSTGELFF.

The rearrangement links TRBV9 to TRBJ2-7; 11 nucleotides line up with TRBD2. Germline V gene sequence: CDR1 SGDLS, CDR2 YYNGEE. The CDR3 totals 14 residues. Germline trimming cut 3 bases from V and 5 bases from J; bases unmatched to any gene: 4. The CDR3 protein is CASSASGGRDEQYF. The DNA of the CDR3 is TGTGCCAGCAGCGCTAGCGGGGGGCGGGACGAGCAGTACTTC.

The rearrangement uses TRBV30 and TRBJ2-7, with 9 bases identical to TRBD1. Trimming cost V 4 bases and J 2 bases; bases outside gene matches: 3. This CDR3 has 13 amino acids. From germline, CDR1 is GTSNPN and CDR2 SVGIG (reference sequence). The CDR3 here is CAWNRGPPYEQYF. The CDR3 bases are TGTGCCTGGAACAGGGGGCCTCCCTACGAGCAGTACTTC.

The rearrangement joins TRBV5-6 to TRBJ2-7; TRBD2 aligns across 7 bases. J lost 7 bases, V lost 3 bases, and 7 bases had no gene match. The CDR3 consists of 13 residues. Germline CDR1 reads SGHDT; CDR2 reads YYEEEE. Written as DNA, the CDR3 is TGTGCCAGCAGCTCCCCGGGAGGCAGGGAGCAGTACTTC. It translates to CASSSPGGREQYF. The complete variable domain, with remaining parts taken from reference TRBV5-6 and TRBJ2-7, reads DAGVTQSPTHLIKTRGQQVTLRCSPKSGHDTVSWYQQALGQGPQFIFQYYEEEERQRGNFPDRFSGHQFPNYSSELNVNALLLGDSALYLCASSSPGGREQYFGPGTRLTVT.

The rearrangement links TRBV18 to TRBJ1-1, with a tentative D call TRBD1 (6 bases). CDR1 and CDR2 (germline): KGHSH, LQKENI. Between the trimmed V and J ends, which lost 6 bases and 2 bases, there was a span of 10 bases. CDR3 length: 13 residues. This CDR3 reads CASSTGFNTEAFF. The CDR3 DNA sequence: TGTGCCAGCTCGACAGGTTTCAACACTGAAGCTTTCTTT.

The genes are TRBV18 and TRBJ1-1, with 7 bases aligning to TRBD1. Germline V gene sequence: CDR1 KGHSH, CDR2 LQKENI. V dropped 1 base and J dropped 8; count of bases not matched to a gene: 1. The CDR3 has 12 residues. The CDR3 nucleotides are TGTGCCAGCTCACCACGGGACAGAGAAGCTTTCTTT. It codes for CASSPRDREAFF.

The chain joins TRBV5-1 to TRBJ2-5; D perhaps matches TRBD1 (6 bases). This CDR3 contains 13 residues. CDR1 SGHRS and CDR2 YFSETQ come from the germline V gene. Trimming pared 4 bases from V and 5 bases from J, leaving 12 bases between. The CDR3 sequence: CASSPQGLETQYF. DNA for the CDR3: TGCGCCAGCAGCCCGCAGGGGTTGGAGACCCAGTACTTC.

The rearrangement joins TRBV2 to TRBJ2-7; 11 bases line up with TRBD2. The CDR3 runs 17 residues. Per the germline V gene, CDR1 is SNHLY and CDR2 is FYNNEI. V gave up 6 bases and J gave up 0 bases; unmatched junction bases: 10. CDR3 in amino acids: CASRMLAGGQASYEQYF. The CDR3 nucleotides are TGTGCCAGCAGAATGCTAGCGGGAGGCCAGGCCTCCTACGAGCAGTACTTC. Full variable domain (remainder filled in from reference TRBV2 and TRBJ2-7): EPEVTQTPSHQVTQMGQEVILRCVPISNHLYFYWYRQILGQKVEFLVSFYNNEISEKSEIFDDQFSVERPDGSNFTLKIRSTKLEDSAMYFCASRMLAGGQASYEQYFGPGTRLTVT.

The V call is TRBV2, the J call TRBJ1-1; D is unclear. In germline, CDR1 is SNHLY, CDR2 FYNNEI. Trimming removed 10 bases from V and 3 bases from J, with 6 bases in between. This CDR3 has 10 residues. The CDR3 region has the DNA TGTGCCACTCGGGACACTGAAGCTTTCTTT. Residues: CATRDTEAFF.

This clone showed up just once. The gene calls are TRBV5-6 and TRBJ2-1; 16 nucleotides align to TRBD2. The CDR3 is 17 amino acids. Germline V gene sequence: CDR1 SGHDT, CDR2 YYEEEE. Trimming at V came to 7 bases and at J to 6 bases, leaving 10 bases not matched to a gene. In nucleotides, the CDR3 is TGTGCCAGCGACTTGGGACTAGCGGGGGGGCTTCGCAATGAGCAGTTCTTC. Residues: CASDLGLAGGLRNEQFF.

This sequence joins TRBV15 and TRBJ1-2; weak D call: TRBD1 (5 bases). Germline CDR1 is LNHNV and CDR2 is YYDKDF (reference sequence). CDR3 length equals 11 residues. Trimming shortened V by 8 bases and J by 4 bases, and 8 bases separated the two germline ends. This chain's CDR3 is CATRTSYGYTF. DNA for the CDR3: TGTGCCACCCGGACAAGCTATGGCTACACCTTC.